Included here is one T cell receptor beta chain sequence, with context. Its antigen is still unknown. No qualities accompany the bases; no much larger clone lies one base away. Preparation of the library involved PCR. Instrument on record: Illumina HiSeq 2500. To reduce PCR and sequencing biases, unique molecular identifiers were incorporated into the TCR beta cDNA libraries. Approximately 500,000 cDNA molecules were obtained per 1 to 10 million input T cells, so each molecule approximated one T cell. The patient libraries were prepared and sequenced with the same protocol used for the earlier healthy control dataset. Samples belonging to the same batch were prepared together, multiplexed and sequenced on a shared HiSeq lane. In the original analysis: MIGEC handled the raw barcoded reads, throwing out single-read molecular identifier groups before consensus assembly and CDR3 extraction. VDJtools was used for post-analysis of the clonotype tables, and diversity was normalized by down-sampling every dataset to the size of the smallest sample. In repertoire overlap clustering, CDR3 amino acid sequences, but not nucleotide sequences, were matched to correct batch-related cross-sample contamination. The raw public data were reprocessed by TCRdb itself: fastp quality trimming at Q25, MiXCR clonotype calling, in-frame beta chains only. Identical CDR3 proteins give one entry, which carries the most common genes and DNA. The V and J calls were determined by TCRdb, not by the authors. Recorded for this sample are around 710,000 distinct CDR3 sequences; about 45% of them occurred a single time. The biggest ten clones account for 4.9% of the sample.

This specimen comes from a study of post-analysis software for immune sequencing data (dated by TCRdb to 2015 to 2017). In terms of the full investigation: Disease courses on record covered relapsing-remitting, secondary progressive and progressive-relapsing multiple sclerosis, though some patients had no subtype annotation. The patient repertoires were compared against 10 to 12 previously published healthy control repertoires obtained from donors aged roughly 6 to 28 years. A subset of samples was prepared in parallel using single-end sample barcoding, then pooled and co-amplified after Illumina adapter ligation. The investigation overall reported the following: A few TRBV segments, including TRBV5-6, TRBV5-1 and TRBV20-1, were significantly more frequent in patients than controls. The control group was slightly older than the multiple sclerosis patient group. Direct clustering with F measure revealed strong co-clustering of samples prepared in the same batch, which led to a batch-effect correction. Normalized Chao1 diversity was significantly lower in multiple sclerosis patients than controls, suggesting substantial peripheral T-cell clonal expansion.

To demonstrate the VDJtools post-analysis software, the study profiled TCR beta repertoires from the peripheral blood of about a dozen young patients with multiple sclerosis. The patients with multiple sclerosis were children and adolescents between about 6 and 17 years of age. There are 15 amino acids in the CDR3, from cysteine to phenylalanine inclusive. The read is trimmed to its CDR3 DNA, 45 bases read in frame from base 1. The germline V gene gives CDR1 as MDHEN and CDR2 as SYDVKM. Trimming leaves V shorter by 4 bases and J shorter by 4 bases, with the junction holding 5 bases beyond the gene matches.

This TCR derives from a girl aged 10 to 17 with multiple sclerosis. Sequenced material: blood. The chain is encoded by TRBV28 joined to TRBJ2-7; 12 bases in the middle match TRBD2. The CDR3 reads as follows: CASSYLAGGPYEQYF. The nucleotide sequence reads TGTGCCAGCAGTTACCTAGCGGGAGGGCCTTACGAGCAGTACTTC.